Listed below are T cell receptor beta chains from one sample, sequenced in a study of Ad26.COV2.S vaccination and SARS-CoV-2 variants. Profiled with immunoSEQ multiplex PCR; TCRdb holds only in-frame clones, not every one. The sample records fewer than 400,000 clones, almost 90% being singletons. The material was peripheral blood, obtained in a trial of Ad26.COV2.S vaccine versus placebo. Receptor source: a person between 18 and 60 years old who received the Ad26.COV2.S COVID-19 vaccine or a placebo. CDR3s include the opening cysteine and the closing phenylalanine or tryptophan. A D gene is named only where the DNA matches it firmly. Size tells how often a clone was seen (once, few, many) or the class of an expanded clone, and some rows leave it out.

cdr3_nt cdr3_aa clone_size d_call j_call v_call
TGTGCCAGCAGGTCAGGGACTAGCGGGAGCTATGAGCAGTTCTTC CASRSGTSGSYEQFF - TRBD2 TRBJ2-1 TRBV7-3
TGTGCCAGTAAAACGGCAGGGCCCCTGAACACTGAAGCTTTCTTT CASKTAGPLNTEAFF - - TRBJ1-1 TRBV19
TGTGCCAGCAGCTTAACAGCCGGGACAGAGAACACTGAAGCTTTCTTT CASSLTAGTENTEAFF - TRBD1 TRBJ1-1 TRBV7-9
TGTGCCAGCAGCTTCGGACAGGCCAATCAGCCCCAGCATTTT CASSFGQANQPQHF - TRBD1 TRBJ1-5 TRBV11-2
TGCAGCGTTGAAGTATCCCGCTCTGGAAACACCATATATTTT CSVEVSRSGNTIYF - - TRBJ1-3 TRBV29-1
TGCAGCTCCTCGTTGAGTACTGAAGCTTTCTTT CSSSLSTEAFF - - TRBJ1-1 TRBV29-1
TGTGCCAGCAGTAAACCGGGACAGGGGGTATGGGGCTACACCTTC CASSKPGQGVWGYTF - TRBD1 TRBJ1-2 TRBV28
TGTGCCAGTAGACCGAGGACAGGGGGCGATTGGCCCCAGCATTTT CASRPRTGGDWPQHF - TRBD1 TRBJ1-5 TRBV19
TGTGCCAGTAGTATACTCCCCCCTAGGACTAGCGGGAGAATGGATGAGCAGTTCTTC CASSILPPRTSGRMDEQFF - TRBD2 TRBJ2-1 TRBV19
TGTGCCAGCAGCCAGGCCGGGGAGCTGTTTTTT CASSQAGELFF - - TRBJ2-2 TRBV3-1/TRBV3-2
TGTGCCAGTAGTGGACAGGTGAATAGCAATCAGCCCCAGCATTTT CASSGQVNSNQPQHF - TRBD1 TRBJ1-5 TRBV19
TGTGCCAGCAGTCTTTTGACTTCCTCCTACGAGCAGTACTTC CASSLLTSSYEQYF once - TRBJ2-7 TRBV6-6
TGTGCCAGCAGACAAGGACACAACACTGAAGCTTTCTTT CASRQGHNTEAFF - - TRBJ1-1 TRBV7-2
TGCGCCAGCAGCCGGACAGGGGGCGTCTATGGCTACACCTTC CASSRTGGVYGYTF - TRBD1 TRBJ1-2 TRBV5-1
TGTGCCAGCAGCCCCGACAGGGGGCGCTTGCAAGAGACCCAGTACTTC CASSPDRGRLQETQYF - TRBD1 TRBJ2-5 TRBV5-4
TGTGCCAGCAGTGAATCCCTTGGGAATGAAAAACTGTTTTTT CASSESLGNEKLFF - - TRBJ1-4 TRBV6-1
TGCGCCAGCAGCCCCTACTCCACCGGGACAGGGGTCTATGGCTACACCTTC CASSPYSTGTGVYGYTF - TRBD1 TRBJ1-2 TRBV4-3
TGTGCCAGCAGCTTGGGGCCGCGGAGACTGGAGGAATTATATGGCTACACCTTC CASSLGPRRLEELYGYTF - - TRBJ1-2 TRBV7-2
TGTGCCAGCAGTGGGTCTCTGGAGACCCAGTACTTC CASSGSLETQYF - - TRBJ2-5 TRBV2
TGTGCCAGCAGCTGGGGGACAGGACACTACGAGCAGTACTTC CASSWGTGHYEQYF - TRBD1 TRBJ2-7 TRBV5-6
TGTGCCAGCAGCTTAGGGACCGGGACAGGGATCCCCGGGGATTCACCCCTCCACTTT CASSLGTGTGIPGDSPLHF few TRBD1 TRBJ1-6 TRBV11-2
TGTGCCAGCAGCGTCGCTAGCGGGTTCTCCTACAATGAGCAGTTCTTC CASSVASGFSYNEQFF - TRBD2 TRBJ2-1 TRBV9
TGTGCCAGCAGCGGCCGTCCATCAGTGACAGGGGGGGTCTATGGCTACACCTTC CASSGRPSVTGGVYGYTF - TRBD1 TRBJ1-2 TRBV7-8
TGTGCCAGCAGCCAAGATGGGGTAGCGGCTAGCGGGAACCGAGAGACCCAGTACTTC CASSQDGVAASGNRETQYF - TRBD2 TRBJ2-5 TRBV3-1/TRBV3-2
TGTGCCACCAGTGAAGTTTCGGGACAGCTAAAAGAGACCCAGTACTTC CATSEVSGQLKETQYF - TRBD1 TRBJ2-5 TRBV24-1
TGTGCCAGCAGCCGGACAGGGGGAAACTATGGCTACACCTTC CASSRTGGNYGYTF - TRBD1 TRBJ1-2 TRBV2
TGTGCCAGCTCGGACAGGGTAAATAGTAACTATGGCTACACCTTC CASSDRVNSNYGYTF - TRBD1 TRBJ1-2 TRBV6-5
TGTGCCAGCAGGCGTTGGGGAGTCGCTAGTGTGGGGGATGGCTACACCTTC CASRRWGVASVGDGYTF - - TRBJ1-2 TRBV2
TGTGCCAGTAGTATAGCCGGACTAGCGGGGGGACCATACAATGAGCAGTTCTTC CASSIAGLAGGPYNEQFF - TRBD2 TRBJ2-1 TRBV19
TGTGCCAGCAGCCCCCACCGCTTTGCGGCCTGGAGCACAGATACGCAGTATTTT CASSPHRFAAWSTDTQYF - - TRBJ2-3 TRBV7-3
TGCGCCAGCAGCGTAACAGCGGGGGGGAGATACAATGAGCAGTTCTTC CASSVTAGGRYNEQFF - TRBD2 TRBJ2-1 TRBV5-1
TGTGCCATCAGTGAGGGGGGTTTGGGCGGCTACACCTTC CAISEGGLGGYTF - - TRBJ1-2 TRBV10-3
TGTGCCAGCAGCTCTGTTGGTGTCACCGGGGAGCTGTTTTTT CASSSVGVTGELFF - - TRBJ2-2 TRBV5-6
TGTGCCAGCAGTTACTTTGGCCCCTCGGGCACTGAAGCTTTCTTT CASSYFGPSGTEAFF - - TRBJ1-1 TRBV6-5
TGTGCCACCAGCAGAGATCGGATGAACACTGAAGCTTTCTTT CATSRDRMNTEAFF once - TRBJ1-1 TRBV15
TGCAGTGCTAGGCTGGGGCGTGGCTACACCTTC CSARLGRGYTF - - TRBJ1-2 TRBV20-1
TGTGCCGTATTAGCTGCGAACACTGAAGCTTTCTTT CAVLAANTEAFF - - TRBJ1-1 TRBV11-3
TGTGCCAGCAGTGAATATCTTTCGGGGGGGAACACTGAAGCTTTCTTT CASSEYLSGGNTEAFF - - TRBJ1-1 TRBV25-1
TGTGCCAGCAGCGTAGAGGGAGGAGGGACTTACACAGATACGCAGTATTTT CASSVEGGGTYTDTQYF - - TRBJ2-3 TRBV9
TGTGCCAGCAGTCTAGCGGGGAGCACAGATACGCAGTATTTT CASSLAGSTDTQYF - TRBD2 TRBJ2-3 TRBV6-4
TGTGCCAGCAGCTTAGGTGGGGGCTGGAGGAATGAAAAACTGTTTTTT CASSLGGGWRNEKLFF - - TRBJ1-4 TRBV28
TGTGCCAGCAGCTTAGTGGGGGCCATGAACACTGAAGCTTTCTTT CASSLVGAMNTEAFF - - TRBJ1-1 TRBV7-2
TGTGCCACCCGAAGCGGAACCACCGGGGAGCTGTTTTTT CATRSGTTGELFF - - TRBJ2-2 TRBV24-1
TGTGCCATCAGTGAGTTAGGCTATCTCCAGTTCTTC CAISELGYLQFF - - TRBJ2-1 TRBV10-3
TGTGCCAGCAGTTACCGAGGGCGGATGAACACCGGGGAGCTGTTTTTT CASSYRGRMNTGELFF - - TRBJ2-2 TRBV6-2/TRBV6-3
TGTGCCACCAGTAGAGACGGGGGGGAAGGTCAGCCCCAGCATTTT CATSRDGGEGQPQHF - - TRBJ1-5 TRBV10-3
TGTGCCAGCAGTGCGGGACAGGGGAGCGAGCAGTACTTC CASSAGQGSEQYF few TRBD1 TRBJ2-7 TRBV12-3/TRBV12-4
TGTGCCAGCAGTTTTTTTGTCTGGTACGAGCAGTACTTC CASSFFVWYEQYF once - TRBJ2-7 TRBV12-3/TRBV12-4
TGTGCCAGCTCCGACAGGGGGCAGTCTACTGGGGCCAACGTCCTGACTTTC CASSDRGQSTGANVLTF - TRBD1 TRBJ2-6 TRBV18
TGCGCCAGCGGGGCACTTAACACTGAAGCTTTCTTT CASGALNTEAFF - - TRBJ1-1 TRBV10-2
TGTGCCAGCAGCTTAGAGACCGGGGAGCTGTTTTTT CASSLETGELFF - - TRBJ2-2 TRBV11-3
TGTGCCAGCAGCCCCGACGGACTCACTAACTATGGCTACACCTTC CASSPDGLTNYGYTF - - TRBJ1-2 TRBV7-2
TGTGCCAGCAGCTTCGGGCAGGGGGCTGGAAACACCATATATTTT CASSFGQGAGNTIYF - TRBD1 TRBJ1-3 TRBV7-2
TGTGCTAGTGGTTTGGTACTCGGAGGGTTCACTGAAGCTTTCTTT CASGLVLGGFTEAFF - - TRBJ1-1 TRBV12-5
TGCGCCAGCAGCCCCGGGTGGCAGGGTAGGAAGCGGGACGTCTACAATGAGCAGTTCTTC CASSPGWQGRKRDVYNEQFF - TRBD2 TRBJ2-1 TRBV4-3
TGTGCCAGTACCCTTGGAGGGTTTCATGAGCAGTTCTTC CASTLGGFHEQFF - - TRBJ2-1 TRBV19
TGTGCCAGCAGTTTCGGCAGCTTCTACGAGCAGTACTTC CASSFGSFYEQYF - - TRBJ2-7 TRBV27